Following are 6 T cell receptor beta chains from one sample sequenced in a study of regulatory T cells in long-lasting Graves disease. According to the study, TCR beta libraries were built with iRepertoire HTBI primers and CDR3-region Arm-PCR. Using its own MiXCR run on the multiplex PCR reads, TCRdb lists one record per CDR3 protein. The data contain roughly 500,000 distinct CDR3 sequences, about 13% of them singletons. Time point meaning: newly diagnosed GD, antithyroid drugs for less than 3 months. Extracted RNA from PBMCs served as the source of the TCR library. The same sample was also studied in work on T cells in Graves' hyperthyroidism and ophthalmopathy.

The sample consisted of peripheral blood mononuclear cells (PBMCs), taken at new diagnosis, from a patient treated with antithyroid drugs. These receptors originate from a man younger than 45 with Graves disease.

The chain is built from TRBV18 and TRBJ2-2, with D possibly being TRBD1 (5 bases). The length of the CDR3 is 15 residues. Germline V gives CDR1 KGHSH, CDR2 LQKENI. Between the trimmed V and J ends, which lost 2 bases and 1 base, there was a span of 8 bases. The CDR3, as DNA: TGTGCCAGCTCACCAGGGGCCGGGAACACCGGGGAGCTGTTTTTT. This translates into CASSPGAGNTGELFF.

A remark on this clonotype: A much larger clone sits a single nucleotide away, making a read error possible. The chain joins TRBV2 to TRBJ1-4; D is unclear. The CDR3 covers 15 residues. CDR1 and CDR2 (germline): SNHLY, FYNNEI. CDR3 amino acids: CTSSEFGMNNEKLFF. As DNA, the CDR3 is TGTACCAGCAGTGAATTCGGTATGAATAATGAAAAACTGTTTTTT. The variable domain in full, completed from reference TRBV2 and TRBJ1-4, reads EPEVTQTPSHQVTQMGQEVILRCVPISNHLYFYWYRQILGQKVEFLVSFYNNEISEKSEIFDDQFSVERPDGSNFTLKIRSTKLEDSAMYFCTSSEFGMNNEKLFFGSGTQLSVL.

This clonotype was seen a few times. This chain uses TRBV25-1 with TRBJ1-1; unclear D gene. The germline V and J ends were trimmed by 3 bases and 6 bases, with 8 bases remaining between them. This CDR3 comprises 12 residues. Germline CDR1 is MGHDK and CDR2 is SYGVNS. The CDR3 nucleotides are TGTGCCAGCAGTGATTCAGTCGCTGAAGCTTTCTTT. Protein: CASSDSVAEAFF.

For this clonotype: A read error may explain this, as a much larger clone is one base away. The rearrangement uses TRBV7-9 and TRBJ2-3, with 9 bases lining up with TRBD2. The CDR3 runs to 14 residues. Trimming took 4 bases from V and 2 from J; bases not matched to a gene: 1. Germline V gene lookup returns CDR1 SEHNR and CDR2 FQNEAQ (reference sequence). The CDR3 region is CASSSSGITDTQYF. The CDR3 region has the DNA TGTGCCAGCAGCTCTAGCGGGATCACAGATACGCAGTATTTT.

This clonotype was detected many times. V and J are TRBV6-2 or TRBV6-3 and TRBJ2-3; D possibly corresponds to TRBD2 (6 bases). Trimming pared 6 bases from V and 2 bases from J, leaving 18 bases between. CDR3 size: 16 residues. The V gene's germline CDR1 is MNHEY and CDR2 SVGEGT. CDR3 DNA: TGTGCCAGCAGCCTCTTGTCAGGCGGGACCACAGATACGCAGTATTTT. This codes for CASSLLSGGTTDTQYF.

V gene TRBV20-1 combines with J gene TRBJ1-5; D may be TRBD1 (6 bases). The germline gives CDR1 DFQATT, CDR2 SNEGSKA (reference sequence). The CDR3 is made up of 12 amino acids. Trimming removed 3 bases at V and 7 bases at J, with 10 bases between. CDR3 in DNA: TGCAGTGCTAGTGGTCAGGGGCAGCCCCAGCATTTT. The encoded protein is CSASGQGQPQHF.